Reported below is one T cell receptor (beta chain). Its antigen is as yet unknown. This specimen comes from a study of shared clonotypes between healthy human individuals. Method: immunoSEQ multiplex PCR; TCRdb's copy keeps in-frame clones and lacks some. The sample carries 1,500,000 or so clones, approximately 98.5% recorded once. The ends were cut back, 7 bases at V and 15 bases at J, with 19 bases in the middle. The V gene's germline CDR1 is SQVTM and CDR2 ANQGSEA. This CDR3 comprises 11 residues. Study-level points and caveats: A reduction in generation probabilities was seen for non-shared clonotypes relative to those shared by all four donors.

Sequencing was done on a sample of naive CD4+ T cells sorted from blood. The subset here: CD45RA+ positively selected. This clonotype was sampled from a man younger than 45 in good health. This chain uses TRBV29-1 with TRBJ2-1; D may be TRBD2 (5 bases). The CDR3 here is CSAIRGGRWFF. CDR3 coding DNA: TGCAGCGCCATCCGGGGTGGGCGGTGGTTCTTC.